What follows is one T cell receptor (beta chain) and its context. Antigen specificity is unknown. TCRdb reanalysed the 5' RACE reads using MiXCR and keeps one entry per CDR3 protein. The table includes about 1.7 million distinct CDR3 sequences, about 32% detected once. The sample is drawn from a study of identical twins. General study findings and limits: Within twin pairs, the out-of-frame alpha sequences they shared showed excess low generation probability.

The sequencing input was cord blood. This TCR derives from a newborn girl in good health.

The CDR3 DNA sequence: TGTGCCAGCAGCCAAGATTTTAGCGGGGGCACCCAAGAGACCCAGTACTTC. It encodes CASSQDFSGGTQETQYF. The gene calls are TRBV4-2 and TRBJ2-5, with 9 bases identical to TRBD2. The CDR3 is made up of 17 amino acids. V trimming: 0 bases; J trimming: 1 base; junction bases outside the gene matches: 6. Germline V lookup: CDR1 LGHNA, CDR2 YNFKEQ.